The text below deals with one TCR beta chain. Its antigen is as yet unknown. The CDR3 spans 15 residues. Germline-derived CDR1 and CDR2 are SGHRS and YFSETQ. The data belong to a study of T cells expressing NK-cell markers. Study-level background: Underlying the TCR beta repertoires were sorted CD3+CD56+NKG2C+, CD3+CD56+NKG2C- and CD3+CD56-NKG2C+ T cells.

From its re-call of the 5' RACE reads, TCRdb lists each CDR3 protein once, without DNA. This table holds fewer than 400,000 distinct CDR3 sequences. Findings and caveats of the study: Whether expanded NKG2C+ T cell clones recognized HCMV stayed uncertain.

This rearrangement joins TRBV5-1 to TRBJ2-3; TCRdb lists TRBD1, though no DNA is available to test this call. The sequence was collected from a man aged 18-70 years in good health. The source material was blood T cells: a sorted CD56 or NKG2C T cell subset, CD4+ or CD8+ T cells, or bulk PBMC T cells (not recorded which). CDR3: CASSQDRGRSDTQYF.